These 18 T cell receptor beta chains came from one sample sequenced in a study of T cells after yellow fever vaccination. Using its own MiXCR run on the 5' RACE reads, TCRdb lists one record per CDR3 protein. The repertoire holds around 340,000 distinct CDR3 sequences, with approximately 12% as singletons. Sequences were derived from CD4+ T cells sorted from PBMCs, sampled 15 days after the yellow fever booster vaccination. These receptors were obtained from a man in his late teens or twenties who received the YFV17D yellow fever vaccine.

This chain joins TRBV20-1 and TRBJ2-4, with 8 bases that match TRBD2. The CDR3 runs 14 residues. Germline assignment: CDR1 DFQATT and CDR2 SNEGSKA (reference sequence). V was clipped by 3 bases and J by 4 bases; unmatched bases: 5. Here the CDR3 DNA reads TGCAGTGCTAGCGGGGGGGCGGGAAAAAACATTCAGTACTTC. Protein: CSASGGAGKNIQYF.

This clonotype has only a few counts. As DNA, the CDR3 is TGTGCCATCACACAGCCGGGGGGCTATGGCTACACCTTC. The encoded protein is CAITQPGGYGYTF. V is TRBV10-3 and J is TRBJ1-2; D may be TRBD1 (5 bases). The V gene lost 7 bases and the J gene lost 4 bases, with 13 bases spanning the gap. This CDR3 is built from 13 residues. The V gene's germline CDR1 is ENHRY and CDR2 SYGVKD.

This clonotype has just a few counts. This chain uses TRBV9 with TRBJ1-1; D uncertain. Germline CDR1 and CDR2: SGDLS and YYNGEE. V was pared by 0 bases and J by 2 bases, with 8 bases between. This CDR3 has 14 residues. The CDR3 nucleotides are TGTGCCAGCAGCGTAGGTATCCACAACACTGAAGCTTTCTTT. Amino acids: CASSVGIHNTEAFF. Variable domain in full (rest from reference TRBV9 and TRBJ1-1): DSGVTQTPKHLITATGQRVTLRCSPRSGDLSVYWYQQSLDQGLQFLIQYYNGEERAKGNILERFSAQQFPDLHSELNLSSLELGDSALYFCASSVGIHNTEAFFGQGTRLTVV.

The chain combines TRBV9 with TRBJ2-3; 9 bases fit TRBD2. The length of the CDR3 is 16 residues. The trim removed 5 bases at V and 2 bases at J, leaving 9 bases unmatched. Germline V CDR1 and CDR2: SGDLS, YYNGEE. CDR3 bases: TGTGCCAGCAGTTTTTCGCGGGGGGGCTACACAGATACGCAGTATTTT. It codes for CASSFSRGGYTDTQYF.

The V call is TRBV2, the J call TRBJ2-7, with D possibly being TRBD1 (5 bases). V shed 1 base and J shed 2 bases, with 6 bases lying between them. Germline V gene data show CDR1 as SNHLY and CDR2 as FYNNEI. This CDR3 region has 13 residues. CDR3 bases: TGTGCCAGCAGTGAAGGGGGCCCCTACGAGCAGTACGTC. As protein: CASSEGGPYEQYV.

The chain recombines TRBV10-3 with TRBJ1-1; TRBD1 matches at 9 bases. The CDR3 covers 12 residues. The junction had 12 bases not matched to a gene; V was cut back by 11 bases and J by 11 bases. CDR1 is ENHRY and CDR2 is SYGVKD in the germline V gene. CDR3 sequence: CASRDRDAVAFF. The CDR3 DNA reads TGTGCCTCCCGGGACAGGGATGCCGTGGCTTTCTTT.

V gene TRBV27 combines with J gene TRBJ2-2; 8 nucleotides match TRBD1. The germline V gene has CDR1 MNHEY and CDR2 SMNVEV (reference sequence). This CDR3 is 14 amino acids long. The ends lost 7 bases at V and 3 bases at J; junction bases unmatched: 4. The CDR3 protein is CASTRTGHTGELFF. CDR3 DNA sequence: TGTGCCAGCACTAGGACAGGGCACACCGGGGAGCTGTTTTTT.

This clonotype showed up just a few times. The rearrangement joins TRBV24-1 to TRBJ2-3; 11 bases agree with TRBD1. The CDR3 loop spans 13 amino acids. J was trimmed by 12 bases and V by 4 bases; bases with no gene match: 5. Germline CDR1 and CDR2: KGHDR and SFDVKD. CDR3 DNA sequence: TGTGCCACCAGTGACCGGGGACAGGGGGTTCAGTATTTT. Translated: CATSDRGQGVQYF.

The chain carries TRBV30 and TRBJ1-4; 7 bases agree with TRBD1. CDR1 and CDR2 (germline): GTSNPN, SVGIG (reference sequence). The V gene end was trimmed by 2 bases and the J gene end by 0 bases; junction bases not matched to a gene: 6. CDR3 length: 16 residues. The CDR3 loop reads CAWSRGLDPTNEKLFF. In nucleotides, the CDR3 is TGTGCCTGGAGTAGGGGGCTGGACCCAACTAATGAAAAACTGTTTTTT.

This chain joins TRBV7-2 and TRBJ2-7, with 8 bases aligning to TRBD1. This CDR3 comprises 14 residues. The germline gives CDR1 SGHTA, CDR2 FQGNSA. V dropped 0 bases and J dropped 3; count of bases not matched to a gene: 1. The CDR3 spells CASSLAGQGYEQYV. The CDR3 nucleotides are TGTGCCAGCAGCTTAGCCGGACAGGGCTACGAGCAGTACGTC.

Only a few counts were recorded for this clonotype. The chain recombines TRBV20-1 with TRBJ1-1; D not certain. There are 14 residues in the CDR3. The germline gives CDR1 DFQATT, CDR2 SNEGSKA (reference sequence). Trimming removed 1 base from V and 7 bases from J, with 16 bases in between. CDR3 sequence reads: CSARGAADHFEAFF. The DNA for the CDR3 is TGCAGTGCTAGAGGCGCGGCGGACCACTTTGAAGCTTTCTTT.

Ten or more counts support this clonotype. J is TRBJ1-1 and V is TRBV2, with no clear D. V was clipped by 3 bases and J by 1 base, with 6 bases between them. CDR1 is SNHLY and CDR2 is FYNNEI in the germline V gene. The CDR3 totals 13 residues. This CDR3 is CASSDLANTEAFF. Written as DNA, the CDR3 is TGTGCCAGCAGTGACCTCGCGAACACTGAAGCTTTCTTT.

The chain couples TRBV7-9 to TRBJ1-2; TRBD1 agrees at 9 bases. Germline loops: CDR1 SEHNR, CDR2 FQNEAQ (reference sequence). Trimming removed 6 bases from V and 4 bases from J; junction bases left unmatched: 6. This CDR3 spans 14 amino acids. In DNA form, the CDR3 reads TGTGCCAGCAGTAGGGGACAGGGTCTCTATGGCTACACCTTC. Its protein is CASSRGQGLYGYTF.

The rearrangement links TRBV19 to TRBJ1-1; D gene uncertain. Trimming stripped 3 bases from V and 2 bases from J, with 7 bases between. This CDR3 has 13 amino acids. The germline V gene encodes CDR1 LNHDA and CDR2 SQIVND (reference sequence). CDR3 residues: CASSIGRNTEAFF. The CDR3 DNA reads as TGTGCCAGTAGTATTGGACGAAACACTGAAGCTTTCTTT.

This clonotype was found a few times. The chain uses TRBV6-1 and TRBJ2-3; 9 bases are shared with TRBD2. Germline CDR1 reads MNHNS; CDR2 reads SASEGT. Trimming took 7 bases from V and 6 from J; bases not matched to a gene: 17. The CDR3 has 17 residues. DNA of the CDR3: TGTGCCAGCATGAGGGTCACATTGGGACTAGCAGGGGATACGCAGTATTTT. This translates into CASMRVTLGLAGDTQYF.

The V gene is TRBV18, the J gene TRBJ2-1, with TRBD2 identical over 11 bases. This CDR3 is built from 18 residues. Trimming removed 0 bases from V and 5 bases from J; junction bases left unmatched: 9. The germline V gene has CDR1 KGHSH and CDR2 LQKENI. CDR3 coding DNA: TGTGCCAGCTCACCACCGGGAATAGCGGGGGGGGGCCACAATGAGCAGTTCTTC. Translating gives CASSPPGIAGGGHNEQFF.

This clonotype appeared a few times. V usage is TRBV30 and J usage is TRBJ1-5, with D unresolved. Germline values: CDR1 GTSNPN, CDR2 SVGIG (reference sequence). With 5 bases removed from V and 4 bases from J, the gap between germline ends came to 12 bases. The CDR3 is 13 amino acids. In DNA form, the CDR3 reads TGTGCCTGGGCAAGACAAGAGAATCAGCCCCAGCATTTT. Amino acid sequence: CAWARQENQPQHF.

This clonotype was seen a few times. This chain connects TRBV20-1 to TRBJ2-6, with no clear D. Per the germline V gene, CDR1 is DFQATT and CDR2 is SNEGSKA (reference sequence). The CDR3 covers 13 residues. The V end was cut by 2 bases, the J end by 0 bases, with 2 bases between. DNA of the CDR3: TGCAGTGCTAGACGCTCTGGGGCCAACGTCCTGACTTTC. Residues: CSARRSGANVLTF.